The T cell receptor beta chain described here comes from a study of blood T cell repertoires in COVID-19. Profiled with immunoSEQ multiplex PCR; TCRdb holds only in-frame clones, not every one. The sample holds about 400,000 clones; 88% are singletons and the top ten take roughly 1.9%. This CDR3 contains 15 residues. V dropped 3 bases and J dropped 7 bases, with 15 bases sitting between them. In germline, CDR1 is SNHLY, CDR2 FYNNEI. This sequence joins TRBV2 and TRBJ1-4; D uncertain. The source is a woman aged 40 to 50 with acute COVID-19. The sample taken for sequencing was PBMCs or T cells enriched from blood (not recorded which). The CDR3 DNA reads TGTGCCAGCAGTGAGGCTCCGGGAGGAAGTGAAAAACTGTTTTTT. Protein: CASSEAPGGSEKLFF.